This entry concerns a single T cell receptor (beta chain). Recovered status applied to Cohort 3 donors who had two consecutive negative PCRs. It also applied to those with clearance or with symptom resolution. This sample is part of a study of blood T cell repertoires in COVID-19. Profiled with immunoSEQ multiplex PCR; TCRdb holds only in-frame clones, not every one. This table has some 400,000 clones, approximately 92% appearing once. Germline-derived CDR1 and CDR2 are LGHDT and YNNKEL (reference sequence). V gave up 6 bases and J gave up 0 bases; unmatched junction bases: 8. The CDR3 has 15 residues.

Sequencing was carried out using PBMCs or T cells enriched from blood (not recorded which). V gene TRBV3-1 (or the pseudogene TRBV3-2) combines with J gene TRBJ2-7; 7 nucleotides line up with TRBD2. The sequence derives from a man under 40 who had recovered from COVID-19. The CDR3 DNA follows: TGTGCCAGCAGATTAGCGGGCTCCTCCTCCTACGAGCAGTACTTC. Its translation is CASRLAGSSSYEQYF.